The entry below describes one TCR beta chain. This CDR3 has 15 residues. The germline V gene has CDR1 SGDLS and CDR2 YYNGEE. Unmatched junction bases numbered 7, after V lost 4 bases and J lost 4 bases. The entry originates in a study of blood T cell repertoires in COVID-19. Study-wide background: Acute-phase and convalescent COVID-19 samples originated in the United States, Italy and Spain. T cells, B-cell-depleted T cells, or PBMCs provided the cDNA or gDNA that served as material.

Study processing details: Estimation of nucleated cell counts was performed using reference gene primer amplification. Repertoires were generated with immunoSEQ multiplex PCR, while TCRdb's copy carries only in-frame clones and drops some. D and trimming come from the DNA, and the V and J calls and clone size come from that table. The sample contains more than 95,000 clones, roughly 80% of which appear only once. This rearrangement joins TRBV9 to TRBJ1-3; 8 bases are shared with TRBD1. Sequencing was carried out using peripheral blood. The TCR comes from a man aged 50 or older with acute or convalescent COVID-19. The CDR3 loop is CASSPRQGSGNTIYF. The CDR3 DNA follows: TGTGCCAGCAGCCCCCGACAGGGGTCAGGAAACACCATATATTTT.